The rows below give T cell receptor beta chains drawn from one sample of a study of control samples from healthy donors and cancer patients. Produced via immunoSEQ multiplex PCR; TCRdb's table is partial and in-frame only. The sample includes around 190,000 clones, nearly 90% of them seen just once. Sample: blood. These receptors came from a woman between 50 and 59 years old in good health. Each CDR3 is given with its conserved first and last residue. The D gene is left open where the match is weak. Clone size is shown for a subset of rows, as once, few, many or a class of expanded clone.

abundance | j_gene | v_gene | d_gene | CDR3nt | CDR3aa
- | TRBJ1-6 | TRBV18 | - | TGTGCCAGCTCACCAGGGTATAATTCACCCCTCCACTTT | CASSPGYNSPLHF
- | TRBJ2-2 | TRBV13 | - | TGTGCCAGCAGCTTAGGGCGACGTAACACCGGGGAGCTGTTTTTT | CASSLGRRNTGELFF
- | TRBJ2-5 | TRBV6-5 | - | TGTGCCAGCAGTTACGTTAGGACAGCGAAAAGAGAGACCCAGTACTTC | CASSYVRTAKRETQYF
- | TRBJ2-7 | TRBV20-1 | TRBD1 | TGCAGTGCTAGTCGGACAGGGGCCGAGCAGTACTTC | CSASRTGAEQYF
- | TRBJ1-4 | TRBV7-8 | - | TGTGCCAGCAGCCCTACCAGACAGTTTAGCTTGGAACTGTTTTTT | CASSPTRQFSLELFF
- | TRBJ1-2 | TRBV11-1 | - | TGTGCCAGCAGCTTAGGGGGGACTGGCTATGGCTACACCTTC | CASSLGGTGYGYTF
- | TRBJ2-5 | TRBV6-5 | - | TGTGCCAGCAGTTACTCCTGGGCGGGGCCGGGTGAGACCCAGTACTTC | CASSYSWAGPGETQYF
once | TRBJ1-1 | TRBV11-2 | - | TGTGCCAGCAGCGACGCCCGGAAAACCCCGAACACTGAAGCTTTCTTT | CASSDARKTPNTEAFF
- | TRBJ2-5 | TRBV5-8 | TRBD1 | TGTGCCAGCAGCGCCCAGGGGGCGCCGGGAGAGACCCAGTACTTC | CASSAQGAPGETQYF
- | TRBJ2-1 | TRBV6-5 | TRBD1 | TGTGCCAGCATGCGCGACAGGGGCACCTACAATGAGCAGTTCTTC | CASMRDRGTYNEQFF
- | TRBJ2-4 | TRBV6-2/TRBV6-3 | TRBD2 | TGTGCCAGCAGTTACTCTGGCGGGAGGCCGAAAAACATTCAGTACTTC | CASSYSGGRPKNIQYF
- | TRBJ1-1 | TRBV10-3 | TRBD1 | TGTGCCATCAGTTTCGGGACAGGGATTCGGACTGAAGCTTTCTTT | CAISFGTGIRTEAFF
once | TRBJ2-5 | TRBV11-1 | - | TGTGCCAGCAGCCCCGGGGAGACCCAGTACTTC | CASSPGETQYF
- | TRBJ1-2 | TRBV27 | - | TGTGCCAGCAGCCTACAGGGAGTGGGGTATGGCTACACCTTC | CASSLQGVGYGYTF
few | TRBJ2-5 | TRBV24-1 | - | TGTGCCACCAGTGAGTCGAGACGGGTCTGGGAGACCCAGTACTTC | CATSESRRVWETQYF
- | TRBJ2-7 | TRBV28 | - | TGTGCCAGCACCCAACTAGCGGGACAGGGTAACGAGCAGTACTTC | CASTQLAGQGNEQYF
- | TRBJ2-2 | TRBV3-1/TRBV3-2 | - | TGTGCCAGCAGCCAACGGGGGCCGGGGCACCGGGGAGCTGTTTTT | CASSQRGPGHRGAVF
- | TRBJ2-5 | TRBV27 | TRBD1 | TGTGCCAGCAGTGTCTCCGGGACAGCTCCGCGGGAGACCCAGTACTTC | CASSVSGTAPRETQYF
- | TRBJ2-4 | TRBV4-3 | TRBD2 | TGCGCCAGCAGCCAAGGCGGGGGGACCAAAAACATTCAGTACTTC | CASSQGGGTKNIQYF
- | TRBJ2-2 | TRBV27 | - | TGTGCCAGCAGTTTATGGCGGACCGGGGAGCTGTTTTTT | CASSLWRTGELFF
- | TRBJ2-1 | TRBV3-1/TRBV3-2 | - | TGTGCCAGCAGCCAAGATAAGGGCCCACCCTTCCCTATTTACAATGAGCAGTTCTTC | CASSQDKGPPFPIYNEQFF
- | TRBJ2-1 | TRBV2 | TRBD2 | TGTGCCAGCAGTGTGGCGACTAGCGGGGGGTCCTACAATGAGCAGTTCTTC | CASSVATSGGSYNEQFF
- | TRBJ1-3 | TRBV2 | - | TGTGCCAGCACCGTCTCGCGAACAGGCCTCTCTGGAAACACCATATATTTT | CASTVSRTGLSGNTIYF
- | TRBJ2-6 | TRBV27 | - | TGTGCCAGCCTCCCCGGTGGCGCCCCTGGGGCCAACGTCCTGACTTTC | CASLPGGAPGANVLTF
- | TRBJ1-1 | TRBV28 | - | TGTGCCAGCAGTCCGGTGGGGACGGGCACTGAAGCTTTCTTT | CASSPVGTGTEAFF
- | TRBJ1-4 | TRBV6-2/TRBV6-3 | TRBD1 | TGTGCCAGCAGTTACCAAGGACAGGGGAGAGGTGAAAAACTGTTTTTT | CASSYQGQGRGEKLFF
- | TRBJ1-2 | TRBV6-5 | TRBD1 | TGTGCCAGCAGCCCGGATAAGACAGGGTTAGGTGGCTACACCTTC | CASSPDKTGLGGYTF
- | TRBJ2-2 | TRBV20-1 | TRBD2 | TGCAGTGCTAGTGAGCGGGGGCTGAACACCGGGGAGCTGTTTTTT | CSASERGLNTGELFF
- | TRBJ1-1 | TRBV10-3 | TRBD1 | TGTGCCACTATACAGGGGCAGGCGAACACTGAAGCTTTCTTT | CATIQGQANTEAFF
- | TRBJ2-3 | TRBV2 | - | TGTGCCAGCAGTGTGAATGGGGTCGGTGGCACAGATACGCAGTATTTT | CASSVNGVGGTDTQYF
- | TRBJ1-6 | TRBV6-5 | - | TGTGCCAGCAGTTACTTATTGTCGGGAAATTCACCCCTCCACTTT | CASSYLLSGNSPLHF
- | TRBJ2-1 | TRBV5-6 | - | TGTGCCAGCGGACCAGGTAGCTCCTACAATGAGCAGTTCTTC | CASGPGSSYNEQFF
- | TRBJ2-5 | TRBV9 | - | TGTGCCAGCGGAGGGGGTTTCGAAAGTTTAGCCCAGTACTTC | CASGGGFESLAQYF
- | TRBJ1-2 | TRBV7-9 | TRBD1 | TGTGCCAGCAGCTTTTTCGGGACAGGGCCCGGTGGCTATGGCTACACCTTC | CASSFFGTGPGGYGYTF
- | TRBJ1-1 | TRBV27 | - | TGTGCCAGCAGGATTCAGGGGCTCCCTGAAGCTTTCTTT | CASRIQGLPEAFF
- | TRBJ2-3 | TRBV2 | - | TGTGCCAGCACCCCCCCGGTTAGCGAGAGCACAGATACGCAGTATTTT | CASTPPVSESTDTQYF
- | TRBJ2-2 | TRBV28 | TRBD2 | TGTGCCAGCAGTTTACTGGGAGGGCTGAACACCGGGGAGCTGTTTTTT | CASSLLGGLNTGELFF
- | TRBJ1-4 | TRBV25-1 | - | TGTGCCAGCGCCCTAACCAGGGGATCTAATGAAAAACTGTTTTTT | CASALTRGSNEKLFF
- | TRBJ1-2 | TRBV5-1 | - | TGCGCCAGCAGCTTGGCCAATATTGGAGACAGCTACTATGGCTACACCTTC | CASSLANIGDSYYGYTF
- | TRBJ2-2 | TRBV6-5 | - | TGTGCCAGCTTCGGGACTCTGAACACCGGGGAGCTGTTTTTT | CASFGTLNTGELFF
- | TRBJ1-2 | TRBV7-2 | - | TGTGCCAGCAGCTTAGGGACAGCCTACTATGGCTACACCTTC | CASSLGTAYYGYTF
once | TRBJ1-1 | TRBV14 | TRBD1 | TGTGCCAGCAGCCAAGATTTGGGGACAGTCACGAACACTGAAGCTTTCTTT | CASSQDLGTVTNTEAFF
- | TRBJ1-4 | TRBV10-3 | - | TGTGCCATCAGTGAGTCGACAACAACTAATGAAAAACTGTTTTTT | CAISESTTTNEKLFF
- | TRBJ1-2 | TRBV29-1 | TRBD1 | TGCAGCGCACTCGGGGTAGGGGGCGCCTATGGCTACACCTTC | CSALGVGGAYGYTF
- | TRBJ1-1 | TRBV5-4 | - | TGTGCCAGCAGCCCACCCTCCAGGGTACGAGACACTGAAGCTTTCTTT | CASSPPSRVRDTEAFF
- | TRBJ2-1 | TRBV18 | - | TGTGCCAGCTCAGATCAGGGCAACTCCTACAATGAGCAGTTCTTC | CASSDQGNSYNEQFF
- | TRBJ1-2 | TRBV4-3 | - | TGCGCCAGCAGCCAAGATCTAGGGATCGCTGGCTACACCTTC | CASSQDLGIAGYTF
- | TRBJ1-6 | TRBV10-3 | TRBD1 | TGTGCCATCAGCCAGCCGGGACAGGAGAATTCACCCCTCCACTTT | CAISQPGQENSPLHF
once | TRBJ1-1 | TRBV20-1 | - | TGCAGTTGGAGAGGCGATGCTGAAGCTTTCTTT | CSWRGDAEAFF